These 21 T cell receptor beta chains originate from one sample sequenced in a study of monozygotic twins with inflammatory bowel disease. Reanalyzing the 5' RACE reads, TCRdb keeps one entry per CDR3 protein, without DNA. Recorded for this sample: 400,000 to 500,000 distinct CDR3 sequences. The material sequenced was blood. Receptor source: a human donor with ulcerative colitis or Crohn's disease, or a healthy co-twin of an affected twin (not recorded which).

J is TRBJ1-2 and V is TRBV20-1. The CDR3 spans 15 residues. Germline V gene sequence: CDR1 DFQATT, CDR2 SNEGSKA (reference sequence). CDR3 amino acids: CSARAPLGANYGYTF.

CDR3 protein: CASSYSRTGQGTGNEKLFF. The rearrangement uses TRBV6-5 and TRBJ1-4; no DNA is available, so the TRBD1 call from TCRdb remains unchecked. CDR1 and CDR2 (germline): MNHEY, SVGAGI. The length of the CDR3 is 19 residues.

This chain joins TRBV6-1 and TRBJ1-5. There are 15 residues in the CDR3. CDR1 is MNHNS and CDR2 is SASEGT in the germline V gene. This CDR3 is CASTTALGLNQPQHF.

This chain links TRBV3-1 with TRBJ2-7; checking the TCRdb D call of TRBD2 is not possible without DNA. The CDR3 has 16 residues. Per the germline V gene, CDR1 is LGHDT and CDR2 is YNNKEL (reference sequence). The chain's CDR3 is CASSPLAGGKSYEQYF.

The chain couples TRBV2 to TRBJ2-1. The CDR3 consists of 12 residues. The germline gives CDR1 SNHLY, CDR2 FYNNEI. The CDR3: CASSEGRHEQFF.

The rearrangement joins TRBV6-1 to TRBJ2-3; TCRdb selects TRBD2, and the lack of DNA leaves this call unchecked. The CDR3 contains 17 residues. Germline V gives CDR1 MNHNS, CDR2 SASEGT. The chain's CDR3 is CASSPTGLAGIADTQYF.

This chain connects TRBV6-5 to TRBJ1-1; the TCRdb D gene call, TRBD1, has no DNA to confirm it. The CDR3 is made up of 14 amino acids. CDR1 is MNHEY and CDR2 is SVGAGI in the germline V gene. The chain's CDR3 is CASKKGGVNTEAFF.

The chain joins TRBV5-1 to TRBJ2-1; lacking DNA, the TRBD2 call made by TCRdb goes unchecked. CDR3 length: 16 residues. Germline-derived CDR1 and CDR2 are SGHRS and YFSETQ. CDR3 sequence reads: CASSLELAAGGDEQFF.

The V and J genes are TRBV29-1 and TRBJ2-3. The germline CDR1 and CDR2 sequences are SQVTM and ANQGSEA. The CDR3 has 13 amino acids. The CDR3 reads CSVAGVGADTQYF.

The chain's CDR3 is CASSSTSGPRQFF. The chain carries TRBV6-4 and TRBJ2-1; TCRdb proposes TRBD2, but this gene call is untestable without DNA. Looked up from germline, CDR1 is MRHNA and CDR2 is SNTAGT. The CDR3 sequence is 13 residues long.

The chain is built from TRBV20-1 and TRBJ1-3. Germline V gene lookup returns CDR1 DFQATT and CDR2 SNEGSKA (reference sequence). The CDR3 covers 12 residues. CDR3 sequence: CSGVLGGNTIYF.

The V gene is TRBV27, the J gene TRBJ1-2; lacking DNA, the TRBD1 call made by TCRdb goes unchecked. The CDR3 loop spans 15 amino acids. From germline, CDR1 is MNHEY and CDR2 SMNVEV (reference sequence). CDR3: CASMRSRGYLGGYTF.

V gene TRBV2 combines with J gene TRBJ2-3. Germline CDR1 is SNHLY and CDR2 is FYNNEI. The CDR3 is 14 amino acids. CDR3 sequence reads: CASSVVSSTDTQYF.

The chain employs TRBV4-1 and TRBJ2-7; TCRdb designates TRBD2, a call that cannot be tested without DNA. CDR3 length: 17 amino acids. Germline V gene sequence: CDR1 MGHRA, CDR2 YSYEKL. CDR3 amino acids: CASSQDPSFSQSYEQYF.

This chain joins TRBV5-1 and TRBJ2-1; there is no DNA to check the TCRdb D call of TRBD1. This CDR3 spans 14 amino acids. Germline-derived CDR1 and CDR2 are SGHRS and YFSETQ. Here the CDR3 reads CASSLSGGGNEQFF.

This chain connects TRBV9 to TRBJ1-4; the D gene TCRdb calls, TRBD1, cannot be checked with no DNA. The germline gives CDR1 SGDLS, CDR2 YYNGEE. CDR3 length equals 15 residues. The CDR3: CASSFTGGTNEKLFF.

This sequence joins TRBV7-2 and TRBJ1-4. Germline V gives CDR1 SGHTA, CDR2 FQGNSA. The CDR3 consists of 15 residues. The CDR3 sequence: CASSLEGGLGEKLFF.

The CDR3 sequence: CASSLAPRTAGTDTQYF. The chain couples TRBV5-1 to TRBJ2-3; checking the TCRdb D call of TRBD1 is not possible without DNA. The CDR3 is made up of 17 amino acids. Looked up from germline, CDR1 is SGHRS and CDR2 is YFSETQ.

The chain combines TRBV4-1 with TRBJ1-1. Per germline, CDR1 MGHRA and CDR2 YSYEKL. CDR3 length: 13 amino acids. CDR3 in amino acids: CASSQGMGTEAFF.

This sequence joins TRBV27 and TRBJ2-7; TCRdb selects TRBD2, and the lack of DNA leaves this call unchecked. Germline V gene lookup returns CDR1 MNHEY and CDR2 SMNVEV (reference sequence). The CDR3 sequence is 12 residues long. This CDR3 is CASSGGLAPQYF.

The gene calls are TRBV7-2 and TRBJ2-5; lacking DNA, the TRBD2 call made by TCRdb goes unchecked. Germline V gene data show CDR1 as SGHTA and CDR2 as FQGNSA. The CDR3 contains 16 residues. The CDR3 loop reads CASDRTSGRDRETQYF.